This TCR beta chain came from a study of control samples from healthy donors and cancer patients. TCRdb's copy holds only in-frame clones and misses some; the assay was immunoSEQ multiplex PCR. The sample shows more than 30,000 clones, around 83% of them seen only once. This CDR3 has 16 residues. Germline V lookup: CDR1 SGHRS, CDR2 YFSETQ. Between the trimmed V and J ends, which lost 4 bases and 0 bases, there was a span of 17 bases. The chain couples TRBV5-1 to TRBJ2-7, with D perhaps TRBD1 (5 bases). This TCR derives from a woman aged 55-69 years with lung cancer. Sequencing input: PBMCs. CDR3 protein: CASSPARGTSSYEQYF. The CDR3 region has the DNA TGCGCCAGCAGCCCGGCTAGGGGCACGAGCTCCTACGAGCAGTACTTC.